The clone carrying this T cell receptor beta chain is a singleton in its sample. Germline CDR1 and CDR2: MGHRA and YSYEKL. Between the trimmed V and J ends, which lost 3 bases and 0 bases, there was a span of 12 bases. The CDR3 totals 15 residues. This entry comes from a study of shared clonotypes between healthy human individuals. Assay: immunoSEQ multiplex PCR; the TCRdb copy retains only in-frame clones and omits some. This table has hundreds of thousands of clones, 79% appearing once. This clonotype was obtained from a woman aged 40-49 years in good health. Some clones in this sample may be carry-over from other donors' samples. This chain uses TRBV4-1 with TRBJ2-7; tentatively, D is TRBD1 or TRBD2 (6 bases each). Sequencing input: PBMCs. The CDR3 protein is CASSHREDSSYEQYF. The DNA for the CDR3 is TGCGCCAGCAGCCATAGGGAGGACAGCTCCTACGAGCAGTACTTC.